This T cell receptor (beta chain) came from a study of blood T cell repertoires in COVID-19. Study as a whole: Samples taken during acute and convalescent COVID-19 were collected in the United States, Italy and Spain. Sample material is recorded as cDNA or gDNA derived from T cells, B-cell-depleted T cells, or PBMCs.

The CDR3 is 15 amino acids. Trimming removed 0 bases from V and 7 bases from J; junction bases left unmatched: 5. Per germline, CDR1 SGHTA and CDR2 FQGNSA. In the authors' methods: How many nucleated cells were present was estimated from reference gene primer amplification. Data came from immunoSEQ multiplex PCR; TCRdb stores just in-frame clones and leaves some out. V, J and clone size are those of that table, while D and trimming were read from the DNA. The sample yields 200,000 to 250,000 clones, 86% seen once. This sequence was found in a man in his fifties or sixties with acute or convalescent COVID-19. Sequenced input: peripheral blood. This chain connects TRBV7-2 to TRBJ2-2; 7 bases are shared with TRBD1. CDR3 sequence: CASSLAATGDGELFF. CDR3 DNA: TGTGCCAGCAGCTTAGCGGCTACAGGGGACGGGGAGCTGTTTTTT. The full variable domain, in which reference TRBV7-2 and TRBJ2-2 provide the parts outside the CDR3, is GAGVSQSPSNKVTEKGKDVELRCDPISGHTALYWYRQSLGQGLEFLIYFQGNSAPDKSGLPSDRFSAERTGGSVSTLTIQRTQQEDSAVYLCASSLAATGDGELFFGEGSRLTVL.